This record concerns one T cell receptor (beta chain) sequence. The antigen remains undetermined. Donors consisted of healthy bone marrow donors. The record originates from a study of cytomegalovirus exposure and HLA in healthy donors. Whole-study results and caveats: In vitro confirmation showed three CMV-associated chains to be CMV antigen specific. A later analysis found TCR association rates differed by HLA locus, highest for DRB1 and lowest for HLA-C. More clonal expansion characterized HLA-associated TCR beta chains than equally common others in a later analysis.

This PCR relied on a set of 60 Vbeta primers and 13 Jbeta primers. TCRdb's copy holds only in-frame clones and misses some; the assay was immunoSEQ multiplex PCR. Among 130,000 to 150,000 clones, 78% were seen once, and the ten largest hold 3%. The CDR3 consists of 14 residues. CDR1 and CDR2 (germline): MDHEN, SYDVKM. V gene TRBV28 combines with J gene TRBJ2-5, with 7 nucleotides matching TRBD1. Gene TRBJ2-7 matches the end of the DNA better, so the J call may be wrong. Sequenced input: PBMCs. This receptor was taken from a man in his forties in good health and CMV-seropositive. DNA for the CDR3: TGTGCCAGCAGTCTAGGGGGACAGTCCTACGAGCAGTACTTC. Protein product: CASSLGGQSYEQYF.